These T cell receptor beta chains were read from a single sample in a study of cytomegalovirus exposure and HLA in healthy donors. Generated by immunoSEQ multiplex PCR, the TCRdb table keeps only in-frame clones and is missing some. The profile shows about 210,000 clones, around 83% of them singletons. The specimen sequenced was PBMCs. The receptor set was obtained from a woman between 50 and 59 years old in good health and CMV-seropositive. Both conserved end residues are part of each CDR3. The D gene is left open where the match is weak. Only part of the rows carry a size: once, few, many, or a class if the clone is expanded.

j_call v_call d_call clone_size cdr3_aa cdr3_nt
TRBJ2-3 TRBV10-1 . . CASSDRGTDTQYF TGCGCCAGCAGTGACAGGGGAACAGATACGCAGTATTTT
TRBJ1-4 TRBV5-1 TRBD1 few CASSARTGDNEKLFF TGCGCCAGCAGCGCCCGGACAGGGGATAATGAAAAACTGTTTTTT
TRBJ2-2 TRBV6-1 . . CASRPFGNTGELFF TGTGCCAGCAGGCCGTTCGGGAACACCGGGGAGCTGTTTTTT
TRBJ2-6 TRBV6-5 . once CASRITGANVLTF TGTGCCAGCCGTATAACTGGGGCCAACGTCCTGACTTTC
TRBJ2-3 TRBV5-5 . . CASSLTASTQYF TGTGCCAGCAGCTTGACTGCGAGCACGCAGTATTTT
TRBJ1-5 TRBV10-2 TRBD1 . CASSEARGRDQPQHF TGCGCCAGCAGTGAGGCCAGGGGGCGAGATCAGCCCCAGCATTTT
TRBJ2-3 TRBV28 TRBD2 . CASSFFRGGTDTQYF TGTGCCAGCAGTTTCTTCCGGGGGGGCACAGATACGCAGTATTTT
TRBJ2-7 TRBV6-5 . . CASSLRGLSEQYF TGTGCCAGCAGTTTGCGGGGTTTAAGCGAGCAGTACTTC
TRBJ2-5 TRBV11-2 TRBD2 . CASSLEGGGWAAGVGTQYF TGTGCCAGCAGCTTAGAGGGTGGGGGTTGGGCCGCGGGGGTAGGGACCCAGTACTTC
TRBJ2-3 TRBV5-4 TRBD2 . CASSLRLAGDTQYF TGTGCCAGCAGCTTGCGACTAGCGGGAGATACGCAGTATTTT
TRBJ1-2 TRBV4-1 . once CASSQGSAYGYTF TGCGCCAGCAGCCAGGGTAGCGCCTATGGCTACACCTTC
TRBJ2-5 TRBV14 . once CASSRLQGAETQYF TGTGCCAGCAGCCGACTCCAGGGTGCAGAGACCCAGTACTTC
TRBJ1-5 TRBV5-6 TRBD1 . CASSLDRGESQPQHF TGTGCCAGCAGCTTAGACAGGGGAGAGAGTCAGCCCCAGCATTTT
TRBJ2-5 TRBV12-5 TRBD1 . CASGSPTGTVGETQYF TGTGCTAGTGGTTCCCCGACCGGGACAGTGGGAGAGACCCAGTACTTC
TRBJ2-7 TRBV2 . . CASRGQLQSYEQYF TGTGCCAGCAGGGGACAACTCCAGTCCTACGAGCAGTACTTC
TRBJ2-7 TRBV11-3 . . CASSLGGHLSYEQYF TGTGCCAGCAGCTTGGGAGGCCACCTTTCCTACGAGCAGTACTTC
TRBJ2-3 TRBV2 TRBD2 . CASRLAGGTDTQYF TGTGCCAGCAGACTAGCGGGGGGCACAGATACGCAGTATTTT
TRBJ1-2 TRBV2 . . CASSLQFEGPNYGYTF TGTGCCAGCAGTCTACAGTTCGAAGGCCCTAACTATGGCTACACCTTC
TRBJ2-7 TRBV5-1 . few CASSSSRSYEQYF TGCGCCAGCAGCTCGTCCCGCTCCTACGAGCAGTACTTC
TRBJ1-1 TRBV14 . . CASSPAGLKNWMNTEAFF TGTGCCAGCAGCCCTGCGGGACTAAAGAATTGGATGAACACTGAAGCTTTCTTT
TRBJ2-7 TRBV5-1 TRBD2 . CASSRAGATDYEQYF TGCGCCAGCAGCCGAGCGGGGGCAACCGACTACGAGCAGTACTTC
TRBJ1-2 TRBV27 . . CASSLGSPSMGYTF TGTGCCAGCAGTTTAGGCTCCCCCTCCATGGGCTACACCTTC
TRBJ1-4 TRBV6-1 . . CASIGWVGEAEKLFF TGTGCCAGCATAGGTTGGGTAGGGGAGGCTGAAAAACTGTTTTTT
TRBJ1-2 TRBV30 . . CALRQAYGYTF TGTGCCCTAAGACAGGCCTATGGCTACACCTTC
TRBJ1-3 TRBV7-8 . . CASSYRGSGNTIYF TGTGCCAGCAGCTACCGGGGCTCTGGAAACACCATATATTTT
TRBJ2-2 TRBV5-4 TRBD1 . CASSAGTENTGELFF TGTGCCAGCAGCGCCGGGACAGAAAACACCGGGGAGCTGTTTTTT
TRBJ2-3 TRBV6-1 TRBD1 once CASSGPDRDRPDTQYF TGTGCCAGCAGTGGCCCGGACAGGGATCGTCCAGATACGCAGTATTTT
TRBJ2-6 TRBV6-5 . . CASSGGRSGANVLTF TGTGCCAGCAGTGGAGGGCGCTCTGGGGCCAACGTCCTGACTTTC
TRBJ1-2 TRBV7-2 . . CASSLARDSEIYGYTF TGTGCCAGCAGCTTAGCGCGGGACTCCGAGATCTATGGCTACACCTTC
TRBJ1-6 TRBV18 . few CASSPSGKNSPLHF TGTGCCAGCTCACCATCAGGGAAAAATTCACCCCTCCACTTT
TRBJ2-5 TRBV5-8 TRBD1 . CASSWGWTGGSSETQYF TGTGCCAGCAGCTGGGGGTGGACAGGGGGCAGCTCAGAGACCCAGTACTTC